The 29 T cell receptor beta chains reported below all come from one sample, sequenced in a study of long-term antiretroviral therapy in people with HIV. The assay, immunoSEQ v3.0, was run at survey level. The protocol was immunoSEQ multiplex PCR, while the TCRdb copy is restricted to in-frame clones and leaves out a portion. The sample yields over 20,000 clones, roughly four fifths seen once. Sequencing used unsorted PBMCs, obtained 0.4 years after starting antiretroviral therapy. These receptors were taken from a man aged 45-65 years with HIV.

The chain uses TRBV7-9 and TRBJ2-5; D is unclear. V was cut by 2 bases and J by 1 base, with 5 bases left in between. This CDR3 is 13 amino acids long. CDR1 and CDR2 from the germline V gene are SEHNR and FQNEAQ (reference sequence). The CDR3 DNA reads as TGTGCCAGCAGCTTAAACCCCCAAGAGACCCAGTACTTC. Translating it yields CASSLNPQETQYF.

The V call is TRBV9, the J call TRBJ2-7; the match to TRBD2 covers 8 bases. From germline, CDR1 is SGDLS and CDR2 YYNGEE. Unmatched junction bases numbered 7, after V lost 2 bases and J lost 0 bases. This CDR3 contains 16 residues. CDR3 bases: TGTGCCAGCAGCGTGGCAGCGGGAGTAAGCTCCTACGAGCAGTACTTC. This gives the protein CASSVAAGVSSYEQYF. Supplemented by reference TRBV9 and TRBJ2-7, the full variable domain reads DSGVTQTPKHLITATGQRVTLRCSPRSGDLSVYWYQQSLDQGLQFLIQYYNGEERAKGNILERFSAQQFPDLHSELNLSSLELGDSALYFCASSVAAGVSSYEQYFGPGTRLTVT.

The CDR3 loop reads CASSANEMRDGDTEAFF. The CDR3 DNA follows: TGTGCCAGCAGCGCCAACGAAATGAGGGACGGGGACACTGAAGCTTTCTTT. The rearrangement uses TRBV2 and TRBJ1-1; possible D gene TRBD1, 5 bases. The germline gives CDR1 SNHLY, CDR2 FYNNEI. The V end was cut by 6 bases, the J end by 3 bases, with 23 bases between. The CDR3 is 17 amino acids.

The chain is built from TRBV7-9 and TRBJ1-5, with TRBD1 as a possible D gene (6 bases). The CDR3 is 15 residues long. V lost 8 bases and J lost 2, with 16 bases in between. Germline assignment: CDR1 SEHNR and CDR2 FQNEAQ (reference sequence). The CDR3 region is CASGGREGGNQPQHF. The CDR3 DNA sequence: TGTGCCAGCGGGGGCAGGGAAGGCGGCAATCAGCCCCAGCATTTT.

V gene TRBV30 combines with J gene TRBJ1-4, with a tentative D call TRBD1 (6 bases). Germline V gene lookup returns CDR1 GTSNPN and CDR2 SVGIG (reference sequence). The CDR3 is 15 residues long. The V and J ends lost 5 bases and 3 bases respectively, with 16 bases between them. CDR3 DNA: TGTGCCTGGGGTGGATACGGGACACCTAATGAAAAACTGTTTTTT. It is translated as CAWGGYGTPNEKLFF. Filled out from reference TRBV30 and TRBJ1-4, the complete variable domain reads SQTIHQWPATLVQPVGSPLSLECTVEGTSNPNLYWYRQAAGRGLQLLFYSVGIGQISSEVPQNLSASRPQDRQFILSSKKLLLSDSGFYLCAWGGYGTPNEKLFFGSGTQLSVL.

The chain couples TRBV18 to TRBJ1-1; 8 bases fit TRBD1. This CDR3 comprises 15 residues. Germline V gene lookup returns CDR1 KGHSH and CDR2 LQKENI. The ends lost 3 bases at V and 4 bases at J; junction bases unmatched: 7. The CDR3 loop is CASSPDRGWSTEAFF. In DNA, the CDR3 is TGTGCCAGCTCACCTGACAGGGGATGGAGCACTGAAGCTTTCTTT. Full variable domain (remainder filled in from reference TRBV18 and TRBJ1-1): NAGVMQNPRHLVRRRGQEARLRCSPMKGHSHVYWYRQLPEEGLKFMVYLQKENIIDESGMPKERFSAEFPKEGPSILRIQQVVRGDSAAYFCASSPDRGWSTEAFFGQGTRLTVV.

The CDR3 DNA reads as TGTGCCAGCAGCTTGGAAGGAGGCGGAGGGGGAGCAACTAATGAAAAACTGTTTTTT. This translates into CASSLEGGGGGATNEKLFF. The rearrangement uses TRBV5-6 and TRBJ1-4, with D possibly matching TRBD1 (6 bases). The germline gives CDR1 SGHDT, CDR2 YYEEEE. V was clipped by 0 bases and J by 0 bases, with 18 bases between them. The CDR3 length is 19 residues. Combining the CDR3 with reference TRBV5-6 and TRBJ1-4 gives the whole variable domain DAGVTQSPTHLIKTRGQQVTLRCSPKSGHDTVSWYQQALGQGPQFIFQYYEEEERQRGNFPDRFSGHQFPNYSSELNVNALLLGDSALYLCASSLEGGGGGATNEKLFFGSGTQLSVL.

The rearrangement uses TRBV5-1 and TRBJ2-5; D is ambiguous. This CDR3 region has 13 residues. The V end lost 0 bases, the J end lost 5 bases, and 8 bases lay between the germline ends. Germline loops: CDR1 SGHRS, CDR2 YFSETQ. In nucleotides, the CDR3 is TGCGCCAGCAGCTTGGGACCTTGGGAGACCCAGTACTTC. Its protein is CASSLGPWETQYF.

The rearrangement joins TRBV7-9 to TRBJ2-7, with D tentatively TRBD1 (5 bases). CDR1 SEHNR and CDR2 FQNEAQ come from the germline V gene (reference sequence). CDR3 length: 15 residues. V lost 3 bases, J lost 2 bases, and 14 bases lay in between. CDR3 protein: CASSFVPTVTYEQYF. In DNA form, the CDR3 reads TGTGCCAGCAGCTTTGTTCCGACAGTTACCTACGAGCAGTACTTC.

V is TRBV28 and J is TRBJ1-6; the D is unclear. Germline CDR1 is MDHEN and CDR2 is SYDVKM. V lost 1 base and J lost 14, with 15 bases in between. CDR3 length: 14 amino acids. CDR3 sequence (DNA): TGTGCCAGCAGTTTATTAGATCCCGTCCAATCCCTCCACTTT. As protein: CASSLLDPVQSLHF.

The rearrangement joins TRBV9 to TRBJ2-1; D is possibly TRBD1 (5 bases). Trimming shortened V by 4 bases and J by 6 bases, and 20 bases separated the two germline ends. The CDR3 sequence is 16 residues long. Germline loops: CDR1 SGDLS, CDR2 YYNGEE. In DNA form, the CDR3 reads TGTGCCAGCAGCCGGACATCCGATCCAAGCTTCAATGAGCAGTTCTTC. Protein product: CASSRTSDPSFNEQFF.

The chain combines TRBV19 with TRBJ2-7, with D possibly matching TRBD2 (6 bases). Germline lookup yields CDR1 LNHDA and CDR2 SQIVND (reference sequence). Trimming shortened V by 7 bases and J by 7 bases, and 14 bases separated the two germline ends. The CDR3 has 12 residues. The CDR3 sequence is CASNEWGGEQYF. The CDR3 DNA sequence: TGTGCCAGTAACGAGTGGGGAGGAGAGCAGTACTTC. Full variable domain (missing parts from reference TRBV19 and TRBJ2-7): DGGITQSPKYLFRKEGQNVTLSCEQNLNHDAMYWYRQDPGQGLRLIYYSQIVNDFQKGDIAEGYSVSREKKESFPLTVTSAQKNPTAFYLCASNEWGGEQYFGPGTRLTVT.

The V call is TRBV5-1, the J call TRBJ2-7, with D perhaps being TRBD1 or TRBD2 (5 bases each). Germline V gene data show CDR1 as SGHRS and CDR2 as YFSETQ. V was trimmed by 2 bases and J by 7 bases, leaving 13 bases between them. The CDR3 runs to 13 residues. In nucleotides, the CDR3 is TGCGCCAGCAGCTTCTCCGGGACCCCTGAGCAGTACTTC. This gives the protein CASSFSGTPEQYF.

The chain employs TRBV7-6 and TRBJ1-1; 8 bases map to TRBD1. CDR1 is SGHVS and CDR2 is FNYEAQ in the germline V gene. This CDR3 has 17 amino acids. Losses at the gene ends were 2 bases for V and 0 bases for J; bases not matched to a gene: 8. The CDR3 coding sequence is TGTGCCAGCAGCTTATCAGGGGGCGCGGGCATGAACACTGAAGCTTTCTTT. This encodes CASSLSGGAGMNTEAFF.

In this sample, this clone turned up a few times. The V call is TRBV29-1, the J call TRBJ1-1; no firm D call. Between the trimmed V and J ends, which lost 4 bases and 2 bases, there was a span of 8 bases. Germline loops: CDR1 SQVTM, CDR2 ANQGSEA. CDR3 size: 12 residues. The CDR3 region is CSVVDYNTEAFF. The DNA of the CDR3 is TGCAGCGTTGTGGACTACAACACTGAAGCTTTCTTT.

V usage is TRBV28 and J usage is TRBJ1-5; unclear D gene. Germline loops: CDR1 MDHEN, CDR2 SYDVKM. V shed 5 bases and J shed 4 bases, with 3 bases lying between them. The CDR3 consists of 11 residues. CDR3 in DNA: TGTGCCAGCAGTCGTAATCAGCCCCAGCATTTT. Its protein product is CASSRNQPQHF.

The genes are TRBV27 and TRBJ1-1; 9 positions match TRBD1. CDR3 length: 15 amino acids. CDR1 and CDR2 (germline): MNHEY, SMNVEV (reference sequence). V lost 2 bases, J lost 8 bases, and 9 bases stayed unmatched. The CDR3 nucleotides are TGTGCCAGCAGTTTAACAGGGGGCGCGTCTGGGGAAGCTTTCTTT. It specifies CASSLTGGASGEAFF.

This sequence joins TRBV10-2 and TRBJ2-3, with 7 bases matching TRBD2. Germline values: CDR1 WSHSY, CDR2 SAAADI. J gave up 2 bases and V 6 bases, and 5 bases lay outside the gene matches. The CDR3 has 14 residues. Written as DNA, the CDR3 is TGCGCCAGCAGGCCCGGACTAGACACAGATACGCAGTATTTT. Protein sequence: CASRPGLDTDTQYF.

V is TRBV30 and J is TRBJ1-6, with a weak D call TRBD1 (5 bases). Per the germline V gene, CDR1 is GTSNPN and CDR2 is SVGIG (reference sequence). The CDR3 is 15 amino acids. The germline V and J ends were trimmed by 3 bases and 7 bases, with 16 bases remaining between them. CDR3 sequence reads: CAWRLGPLGNSPLHF. In nucleotides, the CDR3 is TGTGCCTGGAGGCTGGGGCCATTAGGGAATTCACCCCTCCACTTT.

J is TRBJ1-3 and V is TRBV6-5; D remains unclear. The V gene's germline CDR1 is MNHEY and CDR2 SVGAGI. Deletions cut 0 bases from V and 1 base from J, with 7 bases between. This CDR3 is built from 15 residues. The CDR3 DNA follows: TGTGCCAGCAGTTACTCACAGCATTCTGGAAACACCATATATTTT. As protein: CASSYSQHSGNTIYF.

V is TRBV2 and J is TRBJ2-7; D remains unclear. This CDR3 has 11 amino acids. V shed 6 bases and J shed 1 base, with 4 bases lying between them. Germline V gives CDR1 SNHLY, CDR2 FYNNEI. The CDR3 DNA reads as TGTGCCAGCAGCTTATCCTACGAGCAGTACTTC. It is translated as CASSLSYEQYF.

The chain carries TRBV7-3 and TRBJ1-6; possible D gene TRBD1, 6 bases. Germline CDR1 and CDR2: SGHTA and FQGTGA. Trimming took off 1 base at V and 0 bases at J, with 7 bases between the two ends. This CDR3 has 16 amino acids. The CDR3 spells CASSLRGGSYNSPLHF. The DNA of the CDR3 is TGTGCCAGCAGCTTAAGAGGGGGCTCCTATAATTCACCCCTCCACTTT.

The CDR3 loop reads CASSLGLLRGYEQYF. As DNA, the CDR3 is TGTGCCAGCAGCTTGGGGTTATTGCGGGGGTACGAGCAGTACTTC. The chain combines TRBV11-2 with TRBJ2-7; 7 bases align to TRBD2. Germline V gene sequence: CDR1 SGHAT, CDR2 FQNNGV. Trimming cost V 3 bases and J 4 bases; bases outside gene matches: 9. The CDR3 contains 15 residues.

V gene TRBV29-1 combines with J gene TRBJ1-1, with D unresolved. Trimming pared 4 bases from V and 0 bases from J, leaving 9 bases between. Germline assignment: CDR1 SQVTM and CDR2 ANQGSEA. The CDR3 covers 13 residues. CDR3 DNA sequence: TGCAGCGTTGGGGGTCAGTTGAACACTGAAGCTTTCTTT. Residues: CSVGGQLNTEAFF.

The chain uses TRBV5-6 and TRBJ1-5; D is unclear. V lost 6 bases, J lost 1 base, and 11 bases lay in between. Germline V gene lookup returns CDR1 SGHDT and CDR2 YYEEEE. The CDR3 has 14 residues. The CDR3 is CASMVGGSNQPQHF. In DNA, the CDR3 is TGTGCCAGCATGGTGGGCGGGAGCAATCAGCCCCAGCATTTT.

V and J are TRBV15 and TRBJ1-2; D might be TRBD1 (5 bases). Per germline, CDR1 LNHNV and CDR2 YYDKDF (reference sequence). V lost 3 bases, J lost 4 bases, and 12 bases lay in between. The length of the CDR3 is 14 residues. The DNA of the CDR3 is TGTGCCACCAGCAGTATTCACAGGTCCTATGGCTACACCTTC. Its translation is CATSSIHRSYGYTF.

This clone appeared a single time. The chain links TRBV15 to TRBJ2-7; unclear D gene. The germline V and J ends were trimmed by 0 bases and 1 base, with 4 bases remaining between them. The CDR3 sequence is 13 residues long. From germline, CDR1 is LNHNV and CDR2 YYDKDF (reference sequence). The CDR3 reads CATSREGSYEQYF. The DNA of the CDR3 is TGTGCCACCAGCAGAGAGGGTTCCTACGAGCAGTACTTC.

The chain links TRBV4-3 to TRBJ2-1; D possibly corresponds to TRBD1 (6 bases). CDR1 and CDR2 from the germline V gene are LGHNA and YSLEER. This CDR3 region has 17 residues. The V gene lost 0 bases and the J gene lost 1 base, with 13 bases spanning the gap. The CDR3 DNA sequence: TGCGCCAGCAGCCAAGATAGCCCCAGGGGTTCCTACAATGAGCAGTTCTTC. Encoded protein: CASSQDSPRGSYNEQFF.

The chain combines TRBV2 with TRBJ2-1, with 14 bases that match TRBD2. CDR3 length equals 18 residues. J gave up 0 bases and V 8 bases, and 9 bases lay outside the gene matches. CDR1 is SNHLY and CDR2 is FYNNEI in the germline V gene. The CDR3 loop is CASDGTSGGPSSYNEQFF. CDR3 bases: TGTGCCAGCGACGGGACTAGCGGGGGCCCTAGCTCCTACAATGAGCAGTTCTTC.